This T cell receptor beta chain stems from a study of shared clonotypes between healthy human individuals. The study, taken as a whole, reports: Memory subsets generally showed smaller estimated richness than naive subsets did.

As to this clone: Its target is not known.

CDR1 is SNHLY, CDR2 FYNNEI, per germline. This CDR3 spans 12 amino acids. The V gene lost 5 bases and the J gene lost 2 bases, with 7 bases spanning the gap. The repertoire was sequenced with immunoSEQ multiplex PCR; TCRdb's copy has only in-frame clones and lacks some. The sample lists some 1,100,000 clones, roughly 74% occurring once. The clonotype was recovered from a man between 18 and 35 years old in good health. Some clones in this sample may be carry-over from other donors' samples. The source material was memory CD4+ T cells from PBMCs. Documented subset: CD45RA-negative fraction. This rearrangement joins TRBV2 to TRBJ2-7, with D maybe TRBD1 (5 bases). The CDR3 region is CASSWTPYEQYF. DNA of the CDR3: TGTGCCAGCAGTTGGACACCCTACGAGCAGTACTTC.